This T cell receptor (beta chain) was sequenced for a study of T cells in Graves' hyperthyroidism and ophthalmopathy. Cells are PBMCs isolated from 10 ml of fresh blood. The CDR3 sequence is 20 residues long. Looked up from germline, CDR1 is SQVTM and CDR2 is ANQGSEA. Trimming removed 0 bases from V and 0 bases from J; junction bases left unmatched: 9. Template material for amplifying TCR beta CDR3 regions consisted of RNA transcripts. HTBI primers were used for first-round RT-PCR of the TCR CDR3. TCRdb recomputed calls from the multiplex PCR reads with MiXCR, one row per CDR3 protein. The sample lists hundreds of thousands of distinct CDR3 sequences; less than 25% were seen once.

Sequencing input: blood. The chain joins TRBV29-1 to TRBJ2-1, with 15 bases lining up with TRBD2. The TCR comes from a man aged 25 to 45 with Graves' ophthalmopathy. The CDR3 sequence: CSVEDLGTSGRRSSYNEQFF. The CDR3 DNA follows: TGCAGCGTTGAAGATCTGGGGACTAGCGGGAGGCGTAGCTCCTACAATGAGCAGTTCTTC.